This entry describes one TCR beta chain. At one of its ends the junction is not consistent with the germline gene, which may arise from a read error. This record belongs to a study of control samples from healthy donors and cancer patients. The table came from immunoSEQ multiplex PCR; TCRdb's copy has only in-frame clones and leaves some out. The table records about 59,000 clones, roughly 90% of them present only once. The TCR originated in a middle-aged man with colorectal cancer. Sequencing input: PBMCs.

The CDR3 loop is CTSSLGPGATGELFF. The CDR3 DNA reads as TGTACCAGCAGCCTAGGACCAGGGGCTACCGGGGAGCTGTTTTTT. This rearrangement joins TRBV3-1 (or the pseudogene TRBV3-2) to TRBJ2-2; TRBD1 is a possible D gene (6 bases). There are 15 residues in the CDR3. Germline CDR1 reads LGHDT; CDR2 reads YNNKEL (reference sequence).